Listed below are T cell receptor beta chains from one sample, sequenced in a study of cytomegalovirus exposure and HLA in healthy donors. The repertoire was sequenced with immunoSEQ multiplex PCR; TCRdb's copy has only in-frame clones and lacks some. Altogether roughly 110,000 clones are present, 60% to 75% being singletons, with the ten largest covering around 2.8%. The specimen was PBMCs. The origin of the receptors is a male donor in good health and CMV-seropositive. Both conserved end residues are part of each CDR3. The D gene is left open where the match is weak. Size tells how often a clone was seen (once, few, many) or the class of an expanded clone, and some rows leave it out.

v_gene: TRBV15
d_gene: -
j_gene: TRBJ1-5
abundance: few
CDR3nt: TGTGCCACCAGAAAAAGGGGCAGAAACACAGATCAGCCCCAGCATTTT
CDR3aa: CATRKRGRNTDQPQHF

v_gene: TRBV9
d_gene: TRBD1
j_gene: TRBJ1-6
abundance: once
CDR3nt: TGTGCCAGCAGCGTGACAGGGGGCAGTAATTCACCCCTCCACTTT
CDR3aa: CASSVTGGSNSPLHF

v_gene: TRBV29-1
d_gene: TRBD2
j_gene: TRBJ2-5
abundance: -
CDR3nt: TGCAGCGTTGAAATGGGGACTAGCGGGAGGGTGGAGACCCAGTACTTC
CDR3aa: CSVEMGTSGRVETQYF

v_gene: TRBV28
d_gene: -
j_gene: TRBJ2-2
abundance: -
CDR3nt: TGTGCCAGCAGTTTAAGACAGGTGAACACCGGGGAGCTGTTTTTT
CDR3aa: CASSLRQVNTGELFF

v_gene: TRBV6-1
d_gene: -
j_gene: TRBJ2-6
abundance: -
CDR3nt: TGTGCCAGCAGTGAACAACAGGTCGCGTACATGGCTGGGGCCAACGTCCTGACTTTC
CDR3aa: CASSEQQVAYMAGANVLTF

v_gene: TRBV6-5
d_gene: -
j_gene: TRBJ1-1
abundance: few
CDR3nt: TGTGCCAGCAGTTACTCGAATAGGGGAAACACTGAAGCTTTCTTT
CDR3aa: CASSYSNRGNTEAFF

v_gene: TRBV4-1
d_gene: -
j_gene: TRBJ1-4
abundance: few
CDR3nt: TGCGCCAGCAGCCAAGATGCCGGGACTAATGAAAAACTGTTTTTT
CDR3aa: CASSQDAGTNEKLFF

v_gene: TRBV6-5
d_gene: -
j_gene: TRBJ1-5
abundance: once
CDR3nt: TGTGCCAGCAGTTACTCCAGGAATGGCAATCAGCCCCAGCATTTT
CDR3aa: CASSYSRNGNQPQHF

v_gene: TRBV18
d_gene: -
j_gene: TRBJ2-7
abundance: -
CDR3nt: TGTGCCAGCTCACCCATGGGCCCACCCTACGAGCAGTACTTC
CDR3aa: CASSPMGPPYEQYF

v_gene: TRBV27
d_gene: -
j_gene: TRBJ2-7
abundance: -
CDR3nt: TGTGCCAGCAGCTCCCGGGGCTACGAGCAGTACTTC
CDR3aa: CASSSRGYEQYF

v_gene: TRBV5-1
d_gene: TRBD1
j_gene: TRBJ2-7
abundance: -
CDR3nt: TGCGCCAGCAGCTTGGCCTCGACAGGGGTCTCCTACGAGCAGTACTTC
CDR3aa: CASSLASTGVSYEQYF

v_gene: TRBV2
d_gene: -
j_gene: TRBJ1-1
abundance: -
CDR3nt: TGTGCCAGCAGTGGACCACAGGGATGGGGCACTGAAGCTTTCTTT
CDR3aa: CASSGPQGWGTEAFF

v_gene: TRBV7-3
d_gene: TRBD2
j_gene: TRBJ2-3
abundance: -
CDR3nt: TGTGCCAGCAGCTTAGGGCGACTAGCGGGGGAGGATACGCAGTATTTT
CDR3aa: CASSLGRLAGEDTQYF

v_gene: TRBV5-4
d_gene: -
j_gene: TRBJ1-1
abundance: -
CDR3nt: TGTGCCAGCAGCTTAAGGGCTGAAGGGGCTGAAGCTTTCTTT
CDR3aa: CASSLRAEGAEAFF

v_gene: TRBV6-1
d_gene: -
j_gene: TRBJ1-5
abundance: -
CDR3nt: TGTGCCAGCAGGGACAGCTACCAGCCCCAGCATTTT
CDR3aa: CASRDSYQPQHF

v_gene: TRBV13
d_gene: TRBD1
j_gene: TRBJ1-1
abundance: -
CDR3nt: TGTGCCAGCAGCGGGACGACAGGGGGCACTGAAGCTTTCTTT
CDR3aa: CASSGTTGGTEAFF

v_gene: TRBV29-1
d_gene: -
j_gene: TRBJ1-1
abundance: few
CDR3nt: TGCAGCACCCGAAGGGATGAGGGCACTGAAGCTTTCTTT
CDR3aa: CSTRRDEGTEAFF

v_gene: TRBV28
d_gene: -
j_gene: TRBJ1-6
abundance: -
CDR3nt: TGTGCCAGCAGTACGCCTGGCGGACAAATCTATAATTCACCCCTCCACTTT
CDR3aa: CASSTPGGQIYNSPLHF

v_gene: TRBV7-9
d_gene: TRBD1
j_gene: TRBJ2-5
abundance: -
CDR3nt: TGTGCCAGCAGCTCAGGACAGGGAAAAGAGACCCAGTACTTC
CDR3aa: CASSSGQGKETQYF

v_gene: TRBV19
d_gene: -
j_gene: TRBJ1-1
abundance: -
CDR3nt: TGTGCCAGTACGTGGCAGGGTGCGTCGCAGGGGGAAGCTTTCTTT
CDR3aa: CASTWQGASQGEAFF

v_gene: TRBV2
d_gene: -
j_gene: TRBJ2-1
abundance: few
CDR3nt: TGTGCCAGCAGTGGCGAGGGGGGGGGCGGGACCTACAATGAGCAGTTCTTC
CDR3aa: CASSGEGGGGTYNEQFF

v_gene: TRBV4-1
d_gene: -
j_gene: TRBJ1-1
abundance: few
CDR3nt: TGCGCCAGCGCAGGGCCGTTAAAGAACACTGAAGCTTTCTTT
CDR3aa: CASAGPLKNTEAFF

v_gene: TRBV29-1
d_gene: TRBD1
j_gene: TRBJ1-2
abundance: -
CDR3nt: TGCAGCGTTGGGGGACAGGCCCTCTATGGCTACACCTTC
CDR3aa: CSVGGQALYGYTF